The 20 T cell receptor beta chains in this list originate from one sample, sequenced in a study of blood T cell repertoires in COVID-19 (dated by TCRdb to the early 2020s). Receptor amplification or capture employed the immunoSEQ multiplex PCR assay. TCRdb carries this immuneACCESS record with in-frame sequences only. Its versions omit some clonotypes, under half of them owing to an unresolved V gene in the studies checked, with the rest unexplained. For this sample there are around 79,000 clones; around 90% appear just once. The ten largest clonotypes hold about 9.6% of the sample. Sequencing input: peripheral blood. The receptor source for this set is a human donor in a cohort sampled during active COVID-19.

The chain uses TRBV28 and TRBJ2-7; 7 nucleotides agree with TRBD1. J was trimmed by 3 bases and V by 5 bases; bases with no gene match: 7. The CDR3 spans 14 residues. From germline, CDR1 is MDHEN and CDR2 SYDVKM. Written as DNA, the CDR3 is TGTGCCAGCAGTAAAGGGGGCAGCGACTACGAGCAGTACTTC. Translating gives CASSKGGSDYEQYF.

The V call is TRBV5-5, the J call TRBJ1-4; a possible D gene is TRBD1 (6 bases). In germline, CDR1 is SGHKS, CDR2 YYEKEE (reference sequence). The V and J ends lost 0 bases and 2 bases respectively, with 11 bases between them. The CDR3 consists of 16 residues. In DNA, the CDR3 is TGTGCCAGCAGCTTGGGGGGGCTTCTGACTAATGAAAAACTGTTTTTT. This gives the protein CASSLGGLLTNEKLFF. The variable domain in full, with the rest retrieved from reference TRBV5-5 and TRBJ1-4, is DAGVTQSPTHLIKTRGQQVTLRCSPISGHKSVSWYQQVLGQGPQFIFQYYEKEERGRGNFPDRFSARQFPNYSSELNVNALLLGDSALYLCASSLGGLLTNEKLFFGSGTQLSVL.

The chain joins TRBV5-4 to TRBJ1-1, with TRBD1 matching 11 bases. Trimming removed 4 bases from V and 6 bases from J; junction bases left unmatched: 17. CDR1 SGHNT and CDR2 YYREEE come from the germline V gene (reference sequence). The CDR3 extends over 18 amino acids. The CDR3 nucleotides are TGTGCCAGCAGCGGCGGACAGGGGGCCGGATTGTTTTTCGCTGAAGCTTTCTTT. Its protein is CASSGGQGAGLFFAEAFF.

V usage is TRBV7-9 and J usage is TRBJ2-2; TRBD2 is a possible D gene (6 bases). The V gene lost 5 bases and the J gene lost 3 bases, with 13 bases spanning the gap. Germline V lookup: CDR1 SEHNR, CDR2 FQNEAQ (reference sequence). This CDR3 is built from 15 residues. CDR3 DNA: TGTGCCAGCAGCGTCCCTAGCGCCGACACCGGGGAGCTGTTTTTT. Translation gives CASSVPSADTGELFF.

The CDR3 region is CASNGGLPGEQYF. CDR3 DNA: TGTGCCAGTAACGGGGGACTGCCAGGGGAGCAGTACTTC. This chain links TRBV19 with TRBJ2-7; perhaps TRBD2 as D (6 bases). Germline CDR1 reads LNHDA; CDR2 reads SQIVND (reference sequence). Between the trimmed V and J ends, which lost 7 bases and 7 bases, there was a span of 17 bases. The CDR3 length is 13 residues.

The chain employs TRBV3-1 (or the pseudogene TRBV3-2) and TRBJ1-6; the D gene is possibly TRBD1 (5 bases). The germline V gene encodes CDR1 LGHDT and CDR2 YNNKEL (reference sequence). V was shortened by 7 bases and J by 6 bases, with 13 bases between the two germline ends. The CDR3 extends over 14 amino acids. The CDR3 DNA reads as TGTGCCAGCAACTACAGGCCATCTAATTCACCCCTCCACTTT. This codes for CASNYRPSNSPLHF.

The CDR3 loop reads CASSSRRGSTDTQYF. CDR3 nucleotide sequence: TGCGCCAGCAGCTCCCGTCGGGGGAGCACAGATACGCAGTATTTT. The V and J genes are TRBV5-1 and TRBJ2-3; perhaps TRBD2 as D (6 bases). In germline, CDR1 is SGHRS, CDR2 YFSETQ. The CDR3 is made up of 15 amino acids. V was trimmed by 3 bases and J by 0 bases, leaving 11 bases between them.

The chain couples TRBV29-1 to TRBJ2-5, with a tentative D call TRBD1 (7 bases). The germline V gene has CDR1 SQVTM and CDR2 ANQGSEA. The CDR3 sequence is 18 residues long. V lost 3 bases, J lost 1 base, and 24 bases lay in between. CDR3 sequence reads: CSVEYEGGTENSQETQYF. CDR3 bases: TGCAGCGTTGAGTATGAGGGCGGGACAGAGAATTCCCAAGAGACCCAGTACTTC.

The V gene is TRBV12-3 or TRBV12-4, the J gene TRBJ2-5; TRBD2 matches at 7 bases. The CDR3 totals 13 residues. The V and J ends lost 5 bases and 3 bases, in that order; junction bases with no gene match: 3. The CDR3 DNA is TGTGCCAGCAGTCTTCTAGCGGAAGAGACCCAGTACTTC. This sequence encodes CASSLLAEETQYF.

The rearrangement joins TRBV6-5 to TRBJ2-1, with unresolved D. V lost 6 bases and J 0 bases, leaving 6 bases between the germline ends. Germline V gives CDR1 MNHEY, CDR2 SVGAGI. The CDR3 consists of 13 residues. Here the CDR3 DNA reads TGTGCCAGCAGCCGAGACTCCTACAATGAGCAGTTCTTC. Protein sequence: CASSRDSYNEQFF.

The chain combines TRBV15 with TRBJ1-5; TRBD1 matches at 7 bases. The V gene end was trimmed by 3 bases and the J gene end by 7 bases; junction bases not matched to a gene: 9. Germline-derived CDR1 and CDR2 are LNHNV and YYDKDF (reference sequence). CDR3 length: 15 amino acids. The CDR3 spells CATSRTGQSFQPQHF. CDR3 in DNA: TGTGCCACCAGCAGGACGGGACAGTCCTTCCAGCCCCAGCATTTT.

The chain couples TRBV13 to TRBJ2-7; 7 bases fit TRBD1. The CDR3 totals 14 residues. J lost 3 bases, V lost 5 bases, and 7 bases had no gene match. Looked up from germline, CDR1 is PRHDT and CDR2 is FYEKMQ (reference sequence). The CDR3 is CASSGDREYYEQYF. The CDR3 DNA follows: TGTGCCAGCAGCGGGGACAGAGAATACTACGAGCAGTACTTC. Full variable domain (rest looked up from reference TRBV13 and TRBJ2-7): AAGVIQSPRHLIKEKRETATLKCYPIPRHDTVYWYQQGPGQDPQFLISFYEKMQSDKGSIPDRFSAQQFSDYHSELNMSSLELGDSALYFCASSGDREYYEQYFGPGTRLTVT.

The rearrangement links TRBV19 to TRBJ2-7, with 7 bases matching TRBD1. Unmatched junction bases numbered 7, after V lost 6 bases and J lost 5 bases. Germline CDR1 is LNHDA and CDR2 is SQIVND (reference sequence). CDR3 length equals 13 residues. DNA for the CDR3: TGTGCCAGTAGCCTTACAGGGGTGGACGAGCAGTACTTC. Translation: CASSLTGVDEQYF.

The chain is built from TRBV30 and TRBJ1-4; a possible D gene is TRBD1 (5 bases). Germline lookup yields CDR1 GTSNPN and CDR2 SVGIG (reference sequence). Trimming cost V 0 bases and J 7 bases, with 12 bases left between them. The CDR3 extends over 14 amino acids. CDR3 sequence reads: CAWSVRGVTEKLFF. The CDR3, as DNA: TGTGCCTGGAGTGTACGGGGGGTTACTGAAAAACTGTTTTTT.

This clone appeared once. The chain has TRBV2 and TRBJ2-7; weak D call: TRBD2 (5 bases). Trimming cost V 7 bases and J 4 bases, with 11 bases left between them. Germline V gives CDR1 SNHLY, CDR2 FYNNEI. The CDR3 totals 12 residues. For the CDR3, the DNA is TGTGCCAGCACCCCGGGGTTGTACGAGCAGTACTTC. Its translation: CASTPGLYEQYF.

The chain has TRBV9 and TRBJ1-1; TRBD1 matches at 9 bases. Germline V gene data show CDR1 as SGDLS and CDR2 as YYNGEE. J lost 5 bases, V lost 4 bases, and 9 bases had no gene match. The CDR3 consists of 15 residues. The CDR3 coding sequence is TGTGCCAGCAGCACCTCCGGGACAGGGACGACTGAAGCTTTCTTT. Translating gives CASSTSGTGTTEAFF.

The chain employs TRBV27 and TRBJ2-7; D perhaps matches TRBD2 (5 bases). Trimming removed 6 bases at V and 0 bases at J, with 12 bases between. Germline V gene sequence: CDR1 MNHEY, CDR2 SMNVEV (reference sequence). CDR3 length equals 14 residues. CDR3 sequence reads: CASRMGGPSYEQYF. For the CDR3, the DNA is TGTGCCAGCAGAATGGGCGGGCCCTCCTACGAGCAGTACTTC.

The chain couples TRBV11-2 to TRBJ2-7; D gene unclear. Trimming cost V 3 bases and J 1 base, with 4 bases left between them. Germline values: CDR1 SGHAT, CDR2 FQNNGV. The CDR3 runs to 12 residues. In nucleotides, the CDR3 is TGTGCCAGCAGCTTTGCGTCCTACGAGCAGTACTTC. As protein: CASSFASYEQYF.

The rearrangement links TRBV6-6 to TRBJ2-1; 10 bases align to TRBD2. Germline CDR1 is MNHNY and CDR2 is SVGAGI (reference sequence). CDR3 length: 15 residues. Trimming at V came to 2 bases and at J to 7 bases, leaving 5 bases not matched to a gene. The CDR3 nucleotides read TGTGCCAGCAGTTACCTAGCGGGAGAGGGAAATGAGCAGTTCTTC. Encoded protein: CASSYLAGEGNEQFF.

The V gene is TRBV2, the J gene TRBJ2-5; D possibly corresponds to TRBD1 (6 bases). Deletions cut 7 bases from V and 2 bases from J, with 11 bases between. Germline values: CDR1 SNHLY, CDR2 FYNNEI. The CDR3 length is 13 residues. The CDR3 reads CASILQGQETQYF. The CDR3 DNA reads TGTGCCAGCATATTACAGGGACAAGAGACCCAGTACTTC.